This entry is about one T cell receptor beta chain. This record belongs to a study of shared clonotypes between healthy human individuals. Trimming took 6 bases from V and 5 from J, leaving 20 bases between them. Germline CDR1 is SEHNR and CDR2 is FQNEAQ (reference sequence). The CDR3 is made up of 16 amino acids. The method was immunoSEQ multiplex PCR; TCRdb's version includes in-frame clones alone and lacks a portion of them. The sample lists about 770,000 clones, approximately 77% occurring once. The sequenced sample was memory CD4+ T cells sorted from blood. The subset denotes: CD45RA-negative fraction. The sequence came from a woman in her thirties in good health. This sequence joins TRBV7-9 and TRBJ2-1; possible D gene TRBD2, 5 bases. The CDR3 DNA sequence: TGTGCCAGCAGGGTCGAACTAGGGATCGGCAACAATGAGCAGTTCTTC. Its translation is CASRVELGIGNNEQFF.